This T cell receptor (beta chain) was captured by sequencing in a study of memory CD4+ T cells and cytomegalovirus serostatus. At the level of the study: Healthy Belgian adult donors included roughly nine CMV-positive and around 25 CMV-negative people. Study results and caveats: Of about 150 reported CMV TCRbeta sequences, some 70 were found in memory CD4+ repertoires.

Germline CDR1 SGHTA, CDR2 FQGNSA. This CDR3 contains 13 residues. The V gene lost 0 bases and the J gene lost 7 bases, with 9 bases spanning the gap. In this sample, this clone is medium-sized. Antigen: not known. In the authors' methods: After removing out-of-frame reads, around 2,100,000 distinct TCRbeta sequences remained. This table comes from immunoSEQ multiplex PCR, and its TCRdb copy is limited to in-frame clones, with some not included. V and J calls and clone size follow that table, whereas D and trimming were derived from the DNA. The sample has nearly 50,000 clones; just under 80% are singletons. The sort gate was single viable CD3+CD4+CD8-CD45RO+ cells for memory CD4+ T cells.

This receptor was obtained from an adult in good health and CMV-seronegative. Source material: memory CD4+ T cells from blood. This sequence joins TRBV7-2 and TRBJ1-1, with D tentatively TRBD1 (5 bases). Here the CDR3 reads CASSLAGGFEAFF. CDR3 nucleotide sequence: TGTGCCAGCAGCTTAGCGGGGGGGTTTGAAGCTTTCTTT.